A single sample is the source of the 23 T cell receptor beta chains below, sequenced in a study of blood T cell repertoires in COVID-19. The table came from immunoSEQ multiplex PCR; TCRdb's copy has only in-frame clones and leaves some out. Of around 190,000 clones in the sample, roughly 83% were seen once. Material: PBMCs or T cells enriched from blood (not recorded which). The source is a woman aged 25 to 39 who had recovered from COVID-19.

This clone has more than one count but fewer than ten. The V call is TRBV10-1, the J call TRBJ1-1; TRBD1 might be the D (6 bases). The germline CDR1 and CDR2 sequences are WNHNN and SYGVQD (reference sequence). V was shortened by 3 bases and J by 0 bases, with 8 bases between the two germline ends. The CDR3 contains 14 residues. The CDR3 loop reads CASSDEGVNTEAFF. In DNA, the CDR3 is TGCGCCAGCAGTGACGAGGGGGTGAACACTGAAGCTTTCTTT.

The genes are TRBV19 and TRBJ1-6; a weak D match, TRBD1 (6 bases). The CDR3 is 14 residues long. Per germline, CDR1 LNHDA and CDR2 SQIVND (reference sequence). The V end lost 3 bases, the J end lost 8 bases, and 11 bases lay between the germline ends. CDR3 amino acids: CASSIPGAYSPLHF. The CDR3 DNA reads TGTGCCAGTAGTATTCCAGGGGCCTATTCACCCCTCCACTTT.

As to this clone: The same CDR3 is also encoded by other DNA sequences in this sample. The chain combines TRBV18 with TRBJ1-1; no definite D call. V lost 3 bases, J lost 1 base, and 6 bases lay in between. This CDR3 has 13 amino acids. Germline CDR1 is KGHSH and CDR2 is LQKENI. CDR3 amino acids: CASSPNRNTEAFF. CDR3 in DNA: TGTGCCAGCTCACCGAACAGGAACACTGAAGCTTTCTTT. Full variable domain (remainder filled in from reference TRBV18 and TRBJ1-1): NAGVMQNPRHLVRRRGQEARLRCSPMKGHSHVYWYRQLPEEGLKFMVYLQKENIIDESGMPKERFSAEFPKEGPSILRIQQVVRGDSAAYFCASSPNRNTEAFFGQGTRLTVV.

This sequence joins TRBV11-2 and TRBJ2-3, with 9 positions matching TRBD1. The CDR3 length is 16 residues. V shed 2 bases and J 5 bases; nucleotides not matched to a gene: 8. Germline values: CDR1 SGHAT, CDR2 FQNNGV. The CDR3 DNA reads TGTGCCAGCAGCTTACTCAGGACAGGGGTGGGAGATACGCAGTATTTT. This codes for CASSLLRTGVGDTQYF.

J is TRBJ2-3 and V is TRBV4-2; D is unclear. CDR1 and CDR2 from the germline V gene are LGHNA and YNFKEQ. The CDR3 totals 15 residues. Trimming shortened V by 4 bases and J by 1 base, and 12 bases separated the two germline ends. The CDR3 DNA is TGTGCCAGCAGCCCGAGGCCGACTGGCACAGATACGCAGTATTTT. Translated: CASSPRPTGTDTQYF.

This clone was seen just once. The chain carries TRBV25-1 and TRBJ2-3, with 7 bases lining up with TRBD1. In germline, CDR1 is MGHDK, CDR2 SYGVNS. Trimming cost V 7 bases and J 2 bases; bases outside gene matches: 6. This CDR3 has 14 amino acids. The CDR3 reads CASNGGQATDTQYF. The CDR3, as DNA: TGTGCCAGCAACGGTGGACAGGCCACAGATACGCAGTATTTT.

The rearrangement links TRBV20-1 to TRBJ2-1, with D possibly TRBD2 on 6 matching bases. The CDR3 length is 11 residues. Germline CDR1 reads DFQATT; CDR2 reads SNEGSKA (reference sequence). Trimming removed 5 bases from V and 8 bases from J, with 10 bases in between. The CDR3 loop reads CSAETSYEQFF. The DNA for the CDR3 is TGCAGTGCTGAGACTAGTTATGAGCAGTTCTTC.

The rearrangement links TRBV7-3 to TRBJ1-4, with D perhaps matching TRBD1 (6 bases). Germline lookup yields CDR1 SGHTA and CDR2 FQGTGA. The V gene lost 5 bases and the J gene lost 8 bases, with 12 bases spanning the gap. The CDR3 is 13 amino acids. CDR3 region: CASSLGHPEKLFF. In nucleotides, the CDR3 is TGTGCCAGCAGCCTGGGACACCCAGAAAAACTGTTTTTT. Complete variable domain (other parts from reference TRBV7-3 and TRBJ1-4): GAGVSQTPSNKVTEKGKYVELRCDPISGHTALYWYRQSLGQGPEFLIYFQGTGAADDSGLPNDRFFAVRPEGSVSTLKIQRTERGDSAVYLCASSLGHPEKLFFGSGTQLSVL.

This chain uses TRBV5-1 with TRBJ2-3; D is unclear. Looked up from germline, CDR1 is SGHRS and CDR2 is YFSETQ. The CDR3 is made up of 11 amino acids. V was pared by 8 bases and J by 3 bases, with 7 bases between. The CDR3 reads CASSRTDTQYF. DNA of the CDR3: TGCGCCAGTTCGCGGACAGATACGCAGTATTTT.

The chain uses TRBV28 and TRBJ1-5; 10 positions agree with TRBD1. The trim removed 6 bases at V and 4 bases at J, leaving 3 bases unmatched. The CDR3 runs 14 residues. The germline CDR1 and CDR2 sequences are MDHEN and SYDVKM. The CDR3 DNA reads TGTGCCAGCAGGGGACAGGGGAAGAATCAGCCCCAGCATTTT. Its protein product is CASRGQGKNQPQHF.

This clone has a handful of counts. The J gene is TRBJ2-1, the V gene TRBV18; TRBD2 aligns across 7 bases. V was clipped by 0 bases and J by 10 bases; unmatched bases: 0. CDR1 is KGHSH and CDR2 is LQKENI in the germline V gene. The CDR3 spans 12 residues. The DNA for the CDR3 is TGTGCCAGCTCACCACCGGGACTAGAGCAGTTCTTC. It encodes CASSPPGLEQFF.

In DNA, the CDR3 is TGTGCCAGCAGCCAAGATCTTGGGGCCAGGGCGAACGGCTACACCTTC. Translating it yields CASSQDLGARANGYTF. The chain carries TRBV3-1 (or the pseudogene TRBV3-2) and TRBJ1-2, with a weak D call TRBD1 (5 bases). V was cut by 0 bases and J by 8 bases, with 19 bases left in between. CDR3 size: 16 residues. CDR1 and CDR2 from the germline V gene are LGHDT and YNNKEL (reference sequence).

The gene calls are TRBV28 and TRBJ2-3; TRBD1 might be the D (8 bases). Trimming pared 8 bases from V and 7 bases from J, leaving 19 bases between. CDR1 and CDR2 (germline): MDHEN, SYDVKM. The CDR3 loop spans 14 amino acids. The CDR3 DNA follows: TGTGCCAGCGGGGGGGCAGGGGGCTCTCATACGCAGTATTTT. This translates into CASGGAGGSHTQYF.

The chain uses TRBV7-2 and TRBJ1-6; the D is unclear. The germline V gene encodes CDR1 SGHTA and CDR2 FQGNSA. V lost 6 bases to trimming and J lost 10 bases, with 13 bases between them. The CDR3 covers 13 residues. The CDR3 loop is CASSIPIGSPLHF. In nucleotides, the CDR3 is TGTGCCAGCAGTATACCCATCGGGTCACCCCTCCACTTT.

This clone was observed a single time. This sequence joins TRBV7-3 and TRBJ2-1, with D possibly TRBD2 on 6 matching bases. Germline V gene lookup returns CDR1 SGHTA and CDR2 FQGTGA. The V and J ends lost 2 bases and 5 bases respectively, with 13 bases between them. The CDR3 has 15 amino acids. The CDR3: CASSLGGTVHNEQFF. Here the CDR3 DNA reads TGTGCCAGCAGCTTAGGGGGGACTGTCCACAATGAGCAGTTCTTC.

The chain recombines TRBV6-1 with TRBJ1-1; D is possibly TRBD1 (5 bases). CDR1 MNHNS and CDR2 SASEGT come from the germline V gene. The CDR3 is 17 residues long. Trimming left V 2 bases short and J 4 bases short, with 20 bases between. The chain's CDR3 is CASSETPGGVSFTEAFF. The CDR3 DNA reads as TGTGCCAGCAGTGAAACCCCGGGAGGGGTGAGTTTCACTGAAGCTTTCTTT.

The rearrangement links TRBV9 to TRBJ2-3, with TRBD2 matching over 8 bases. In germline, CDR1 is SGDLS, CDR2 YYNGEE. The CDR3 runs 17 residues. The V segment lost 0 bases and the J segment 2 bases; nucleotides outside the gene matches: 8. The CDR3 spells CASSVDLAGLVTDTQYF. CDR3 coding DNA: TGTGCCAGCAGCGTAGACTTAGCGGGATTGGTCACAGATACGCAGTATTTT.

The chain carries TRBV10-3 and TRBJ2-7, with TRBD2 matching 10 bases. Germline CDR1 reads ENHRY; CDR2 reads SYGVKD. CDR3 size: 14 residues. V was clipped by 2 bases and J by 2 bases; unmatched bases: 0. The CDR3 loop reads CAISEGLAAYEQYV. CDR3 coding DNA: TGTGCCATCAGTGAGGGACTAGCGGCCTACGAGCAGTACGTC.

The V and J genes are TRBV7-9 and TRBJ2-1; 9 bases are a match to TRBD2. Trimming took 1 base from V and 4 from J; bases not matched to a gene: 11. CDR1 and CDR2 from the germline V gene are SEHNR and FQNEAQ (reference sequence). This CDR3 has 18 amino acids. The CDR3 reads CASSLGGVAGVAYNEQFF. The CDR3 coding sequence is TGTGCCAGCAGCTTAGGGGGGGTAGCGGGAGTGGCGTACAATGAGCAGTTCTTC.

The chain employs TRBV5-1 and TRBJ2-3, with 10 bases identical to TRBD1. The V gene's germline CDR1 is SGHRS and CDR2 YFSETQ. The V gene end was trimmed by 1 base and the J gene end by 10 bases; junction bases not matched to a gene: 15. The CDR3 totals 17 residues. The CDR3: CASSLNSADRGVGAQYF. As DNA, the CDR3 is TGCGCCAGCAGCTTGAATTCAGCGGACAGGGGGGTTGGTGCGCAGTATTTT.

The rearrangement joins TRBV7-3 to TRBJ1-1, with 8 bases fitting TRBD1. V gave up 5 bases and J gave up 4 bases; unmatched junction bases: 9. The germline V gene encodes CDR1 SGHTA and CDR2 FQGTGA. CDR3 length: 15 amino acids. CDR3 loop: CASSLNRGSGTEAFF. DNA for the CDR3: TGTGCCAGCAGCCTCAACAGGGGGTCGGGCACTGAAGCTTTCTTT.

The chain recombines TRBV5-1 with TRBJ2-7, with 9 bases aligning to TRBD1. CDR1 and CDR2 from the germline V gene are SGHRS and YFSETQ. J lost 6 bases, V lost 0 bases, and 7 bases had no gene match. The CDR3 is 15 residues long. The CDR3 DNA follows: TGCGCCAGCAGCTTGGGGGGGACAGGGATTGGCGAGCAGTACTTC. Protein: CASSLGGTGIGEQYF.

The chain combines TRBV4-2 with TRBJ1-2; 7 bases fit TRBD1. The junction had 7 bases not matched to a gene; V was cut back by 5 bases and J by 7 bases. The CDR3 is made up of 13 amino acids. Germline V CDR1 and CDR2: LGHNA, YNFKEQ. For the CDR3, the DNA is TGTGCCAGCAGCAGACAGGGTTCTGGTGGCTACACCTTC. Translated: CASSRQGSGGYTF.